Sequencing of this TCR beta chain was carried out in a study of cytomegalovirus exposure and HLA in healthy donors. Whole-study findings and limits: The Asian-associated ancestry cluster reportedly had fewer N-insertions than the approximately 670-donor mean in a later analysis. As a later analysis showed, a missense DCLRE1C variant was linked to trimming of TCR beta V- and J-genes.

It was with 60 Vbeta and 13 Jbeta primers that the PCR ran. Generated by immunoSEQ multiplex PCR, the TCRdb table keeps only in-frame clones and is missing some. Altogether roughly 100,000 clones are present, more than 9.5% being singletons, with the ten largest covering more than 15%. Comment on this clone: What it binds is not known.

Material: PBMCs. The receptor comes from a man in his forties in good health and CMV-seropositive.

For the CDR3, the DNA is TGTGCCAGCAGTTTTGGGGACAGACAAGAGACCCAGTACTTC. Amino acid sequence: CASSFGDRQETQYF. The rearrangement joins TRBV28 to TRBJ2-5; 7 positions agree with TRBD1. Germline V lookup: CDR1 MDHEN, CDR2 SYDVKM. The CDR3 is 14 amino acids. V was pared by 3 bases and J by 2 bases, with 3 bases of the junction left unmatched.